The clone carrying this TCR beta chain was counted many times. The data are from a study of early T cells in non-severe SARS-CoV-2 infection. TCRdb ran MiXCR on the 5' RACE reads and lists one entry per CDR3 protein. The table includes approximately 88,000 distinct CDR3 sequences, roughly an eighth detected once. The clonotype comes from an adult who was a healthcare worker with PCR-confirmed SARS-CoV-2 infection or an uninfected control (not recorded which). The sample taken for sequencing was whole blood.

As DNA, the CDR3 is TGTGCCAGCAGCTTAGCGTTTTCGGTCAGAAATGAGCCCCAGCATTTT. This codes for CASSLAFSVRNEPQHF. This chain connects TRBV7-9 to TRBJ1-5, with D uncertain. Trimming took 0 bases from V and 8 from J, leaving 17 bases between them. Per germline, CDR1 SEHNR and CDR2 FQNEAQ (reference sequence). CDR3 length: 16 amino acids.